This T cell receptor beta chain was retrieved from a study of Graves' ophthalmopathy and Graves' hyperthyroidism. Researchers took RNA transcripts and amplified TCR beta CDR3 regions from them. Second-round multiplex PCR came after first-round RT-PCR with HTBI primers. MiXCR, applied by TCRdb to the multiplex PCR reads, yields one record per CDR3 protein. Of more than 550,000 distinct CDR3 sequences listed, just over 40% are singletons. Other autoimmune diseases, uncontrolled infections, pregnancy and lactation each led to patient exclusion. From fresh peripheral blood, 10 ml in volume, the PBMCs were obtained. CDR1 is LNHDA and CDR2 is SQIVND in the germline V gene (reference sequence). The V segment lost 7 bases and the J segment 6 bases; nucleotides outside the gene matches: 6. The CDR3 has 13 amino acids. In regard to this clonotype: The antigen is undetermined.

Whole-study results and caveats: A roughly 81% specificity and approximately 88% sensitivity were achieved by a 13-signature model that separated ophthalmopathy from stable hyperthyroidism.

Sequencing input: peripheral blood. The TCR sequence derives from an adult man with Graves' ophthalmopathy. The gene calls are TRBV19 and TRBJ1-5; 7 bases agree with TRBD1. CDR3 residues: CASTGTEGQPQHF. The CDR3 DNA reads TGTGCCAGTACCGGGACAGAAGGTCAGCCCCAGCATTTT.